A selection of T cell receptor beta chains follows, all from one sample in a study of cytomegalovirus exposure and HLA in healthy donors. The table came from immunoSEQ multiplex PCR; TCRdb's copy has only in-frame clones and leaves some out. The sample lists about 130,000 clones, roughly 87% occurring once. Sequencing was performed on PBMCs. These receptors originate from a woman aged 18-35 years in good health and CMV-seronegative. The CDR3 runs from the conserved cysteine through the conserved F or W. D genes are given only for firm matches. For some rows the clone size is stated as once, few or many, or as a class when expanded; others skip it.

J: TRBJ1-4
V: TRBV19
D: .
size: .
DNA: TGTGCCAGTACCGGGACCGGGAGAGAAAAACTGTTTTTT
CDR3: CASTGTGREKLFF

J: TRBJ2-1
V: TRBV5-4
D: TRBD1
size: .
DNA: TGTGCCAGCAGTCCTACCCTGAACAGGGGGCATCCCTACAATGAGCAGTTCTTC
CDR3: CASSPTLNRGHPYNEQFF

J: TRBJ2-5
V: TRBV4-1
D: .
size: .
DNA: TGCGCCAGCAGCCAAGGGACTGGAGGGGAGACCCAGTACTTC
CDR3: CASSQGTGGETQYF

J: TRBJ1-1
V: TRBV5-1
D: .
size: .
DNA: TGCGCCAGCAGCTTGGTGGGCAGTCTGAACACTGAAGCTTTCTTT
CDR3: CASSLVGSLNTEAFF

J: TRBJ1-6
V: TRBV6-1
D: .
size: .
DNA: TGTGCCAGCAGAGTGACAGGAGATAATTCACCCCTCCACTTT
CDR3: CASRVTGDNSPLHF

J: TRBJ2-7
V: TRBV11-2
D: .
size: .
DNA: TGTGCCAGCAGCTTAGAGGTCGCGGCGACCTATCACTACGAGCAGTACTTC
CDR3: CASSLEVAATYHYEQYF

J: TRBJ1-2
V: TRBV9
D: .
size: .
DNA: TGTGCCAGCAGCGCCGCCGTCGCAGGGCCGCGATCAGGAAGCTACACCTTC
CDR3: CASSAAVAGPRSGSYTF

J: TRBJ1-1
V: TRBV6-5
D: .
size: few
DNA: TGTGCCAGCAGTTACAGGGGTGTGAACACTGAAGCTTTCTTT
CDR3: CASSYRGVNTEAFF

J: TRBJ1-2
V: TRBV5-1
D: .
size: .
DNA: TGCGCCAGCAGCTCAGCCGGAACAGGGAACTATGGCTACACCTTC
CDR3: CASSSAGTGNYGYTF

J: TRBJ2-6
V: TRBV5-6
D: .
size: .
DNA: TGTGCCAGCAGCGGCCCGGGTATCTCTGGGGCCAACGTCCTGACTTTC
CDR3: CASSGPGISGANVLTF

J: TRBJ2-1
V: TRBV4-2
D: .
size: .
DNA: TGTGCCAGCAGCCAAGAAGCTAAGACAGGCCGTAATGGTGAGCAGTTCTTC
CDR3: CASSQEAKTGRNGEQFF

J: TRBJ2-7
V: TRBV11-2
D: TRBD1
size: once
DNA: TGTGCCAGCAGCCCCATAGTTGACAGGGGCCACCTCCTCTACGAGCAGTACTTC
CDR3: CASSPIVDRGHLLYEQYF

J: TRBJ1-6
V: TRBV2
D: .
size: many
DNA: TGTGCCAGCAGTGAGGTCAGGGGTTCTAATTCACCCCTCCACTTT
CDR3: CASSEVRGSNSPLHF

J: TRBJ1-1
V: TRBV5-8
D: .
size: .
DNA: TGTGCCAGCAACTATGTAGGGGGATCCACTGAAGCTTTCTTT
CDR3: CASNYVGGSTEAFF

J: TRBJ2-3
V: TRBV29-1
D: .
size: .
DNA: TGCAGCGTTATCGGTCCTAGCGGCACAGATACGCAGTATTTT
CDR3: CSVIGPSGTDTQYF

J: TRBJ1-1
V: TRBV6-5
D: TRBD1
size: .
DNA: TGTGCCAGCAGTTACGGTTGGCAGGGGGCGACTGAAGCTTTCTTT
CDR3: CASSYGWQGATEAFF

J: TRBJ1-5
V: TRBV19
D: TRBD1
size: .
DNA: TGTGCCAGTAGTATTGGAGGGGGCGATCAGCCCCAGCATTTT
CDR3: CASSIGGGDQPQHF

J: TRBJ1-1
V: TRBV18
D: .
size: .
DNA: TGTGCCAGCTCACTCAACGGGGAGGTGGGCACTGAAGCTTTCTTT
CDR3: CASSLNGEVGTEAFF

J: TRBJ1-6
V: TRBV19
D: .
size: .
DNA: TGTGCCAGTCGAGGGTCTGGTCTCAGCTCCTATAATTCACCCCTCCACTTT
CDR3: CASRGSGLSSYNSPLHF

J: TRBJ1-1
V: TRBV6-5
D: .
size: once
DNA: TGTGCCAGCAGTTCCGCCCGATTTGAGGCTTTCTTT
CDR3: CASSSARFEAFF

J: TRBJ1-3
V: TRBV7-9
D: .
size: .
DNA: TGTGCCAGCAGCCCGGTCACCTCTGGAAACACCATATATTTT
CDR3: CASSPVTSGNTIYF

J: TRBJ1-2
V: TRBV6-1
D: .
size: .
DNA: TGTGCCAGCATCACGGGACACACCAGGGGCTATGGCTACACCTTC
CDR3: CASITGHTRGYGYTF

J: TRBJ2-1
V: TRBV19
D: TRBD1
size: .
DNA: TGTGCCAGTAGTATAGATAAGGCCTGGACAGGCTACAATGAGCAGTTCTTC
CDR3: CASSIDKAWTGYNEQFF

J: TRBJ1-1
V: TRBV19
D: .
size: .
DNA: TGTGCCAGTAGGGGCTGGGACACTGAAGCTTTCTTT
CDR3: CASRGWDTEAFF

J: TRBJ1-2
V: TRBV5-4
D: .
size: .
DNA: TGTGCCAGCAGCTTGGACGGGGTCGGGTATGGCTACACCTTC
CDR3: CASSLDGVGYGYTF

J: TRBJ2-3
V: TRBV11-1
D: .
size: .
DNA: TGTGCCAGCACCTACAGGTCAGATACGCAGTATTTT
CDR3: CASTYRSDTQYF

J: TRBJ1-6
V: TRBV25-1
D: .
size: .
DNA: TGTGCCAGCAGTGAATATCTCGGAACAGTGAATTTTGATTCACCCCTCCACTTT
CDR3: CASSEYLGTVNFDSPLHF

J: TRBJ1-2
V: TRBV18
D: TRBD1
size: .
DNA: TGTGCCAGCTCCCCTGGACAGGACTATGGCTACACCTTC
CDR3: CASSPGQDYGYTF

J: TRBJ2-1
V: TRBV29-1
D: .
size: .
DNA: TGCAGCGGCGGCGGGTGGGAGGTAGCCCCAAACAATGAGCAGTTCTTC
CDR3: CSGGGWEVAPNNEQFF

J: TRBJ2-1
V: TRBV7-7
D: TRBD1
size: .
DNA: TGTGCCAGCAGCCCGGACAGGGAAGGCTTGGGTGAGCAGTTCTTC
CDR3: CASSPDREGLGEQFF

J: TRBJ1-2
V: TRBV27
D: .
size: .
DNA: TGTGCCAGTAGTTTATCCACCACAGGGTATGGCTACACCTTC
CDR3: CASSLSTTGYGYTF

J: TRBJ2-3
V: TRBV7-8
D: TRBD1
size: .
DNA: TGTGCCAGCAGCCCCCACAGGGGGCTCCCCACAGATACGCAGTATTTT
CDR3: CASSPHRGLPTDTQYF

J: TRBJ2-3
V: TRBV5-1
D: .
size: .
DNA: TGCGCCAGCAGCTTGGTCGGGGGGACAACGAATACGCAGTATTTT
CDR3: CASSLVGGTTNTQYF

J: TRBJ2-7
V: TRBV2
D: .
size: .
DNA: TGTGCCAGCAGTGAAGGACTAATCGGAGCCGAGCAGTACTTC
CDR3: CASSEGLIGAEQYF

J: TRBJ1-4
V: TRBV13
D: .
size: once
DNA: TGTGCCAGCAGCTTATACAGGTATAATGAAAAACTGTTTTTT
CDR3: CASSLYRYNEKLFF

J: TRBJ1-1
V: TRBV20-1
D: .
size: .
DNA: TGCAGTGCTTTGGGGGAGGGTGAAGCTTTCTTT
CDR3: CSALGEGEAFF

J: TRBJ1-1
V: TRBV19
D: TRBD1
size: .
DNA: TGTGCCAGTAGCACAGACAGGGAGAGTGAAGCTTTCTTT
CDR3: CASSTDRESEAFF

J: TRBJ1-5
V: TRBV21-1
D: .
size: .
DNA: TGTGCCAGCAGCGCCCACGCTCGAGGACAGCCCCAGCATTTT
CDR3: CASSAHARGQPQHF

J: TRBJ1-4
V: TRBV6-5
D: .
size: .
DNA: TGTGCCAGCAGTCCTTGGAGGGCCGATAATGAAAAACTGTTTTTT
CDR3: CASSPWRADNEKLFF

J: TRBJ2-7
V: TRBV11-2
D: .
size: few
DNA: TGTGCCAGCAGCTTAGGGCGGGGCACCTACGAGCAGTACTTC
CDR3: CASSLGRGTYEQYF

J: TRBJ2-5
V: TRBV11-2
D: TRBD2
size: .
DNA: TGTGCCAGCAGCCCAGCGGGGGTACAAGAGACCCAGTACTTC
CDR3: CASSPAGVQETQYF

J: TRBJ1-2
V: TRBV29-1
D: .
size: .
DNA: TGCAGCGTTCGGGAGCCCAACTATGGCTACACCTTC
CDR3: CSVREPNYGYTF

J: TRBJ1-1
V: TRBV6-6
D: .
size: .
DNA: TGTGCCAGCAGTTACGGGGACTTCATCTTT
CDR3: CASSYGDFIF

J: TRBJ2-6
V: TRBV5-4
D: TRBD1
size: few
DNA: TGTGCCAGCAGATTAGACAGGGGTTTTGGGGCCAACGTCCTGACTTTC
CDR3: CASRLDRGFGANVLTF

J: TRBJ2-5
V: TRBV9
D: .
size: .
DNA: TGTGCCAGCAGCCCACATGGTTCCCCACCTACCCAGTACTTC
CDR3: CASSPHGSPPTQYF